This T cell receptor (beta chain) was profiled in a study of Graves' ophthalmopathy and Graves' hyperthyroidism. In this sample, this clonotype turned up many times. The antigen is unknown. Patients were diagnosed from clinical symptoms, serum thyroxine, TRAb, thyroid ultrasound and orbital computed tomography. Whole-study findings and limits: Blood also contained most of the expanded thyroid clonotypes above 0.001 frequency.

The germline gives CDR1 KGHSH, CDR2 LQKENI. The V end was cut by 7 bases, the J end by 1 base, with 10 bases between. The CDR3 loop spans 13 amino acids. RNA transcripts yielded amplified TCR beta CDR3 regions. After a first-round RT-PCR with HTBI primers, a second-round multiplex PCR was run. TCRdb re-called the multiplex PCR reads through MiXCR, storing one row per CDR3 protein. This sample has 170,000 or so distinct CDR3 sequences, with around two fifths found just once. The V and J genes are TRBV18 and TRBJ2-5; D remains unclear. Sequenced sample: peripheral blood. The source of this sequence is a woman aged 40 to 50 with Graves' ophthalmopathy. The CDR3 nucleotides are TGTGCCAGCTTCGCCAGCCTCCAAGAGACCCAGTACTTC. As protein: CASFASLQETQYF.